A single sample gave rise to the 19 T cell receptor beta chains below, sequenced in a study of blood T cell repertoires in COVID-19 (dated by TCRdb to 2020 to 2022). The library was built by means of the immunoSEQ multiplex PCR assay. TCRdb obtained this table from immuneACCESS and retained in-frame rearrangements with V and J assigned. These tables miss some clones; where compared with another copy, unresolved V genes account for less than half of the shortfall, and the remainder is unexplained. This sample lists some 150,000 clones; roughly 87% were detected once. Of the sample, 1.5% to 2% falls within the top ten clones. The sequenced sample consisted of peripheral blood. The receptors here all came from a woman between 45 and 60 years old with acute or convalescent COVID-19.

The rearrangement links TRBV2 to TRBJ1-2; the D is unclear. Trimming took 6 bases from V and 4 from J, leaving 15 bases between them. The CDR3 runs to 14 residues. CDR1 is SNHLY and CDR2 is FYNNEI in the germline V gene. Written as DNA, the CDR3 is TGTGCCAGCAGATCGGGATCCGACGCCTATGGCTACACCTTC. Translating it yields CASRSGSDAYGYTF.

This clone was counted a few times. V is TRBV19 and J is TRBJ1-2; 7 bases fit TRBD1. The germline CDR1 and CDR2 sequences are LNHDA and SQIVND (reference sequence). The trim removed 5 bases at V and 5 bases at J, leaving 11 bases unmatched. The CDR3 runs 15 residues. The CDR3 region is CASSPRQGGQYGYTF. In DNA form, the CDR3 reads TGTGCCAGTAGTCCACGACAAGGGGGCCAATATGGCTACACCTTC. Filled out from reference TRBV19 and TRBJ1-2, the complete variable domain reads DGGITQSPKYLFRKEGQNVTLSCEQNLNHDAMYWYRQDPGQGLRLIYYSQIVNDFQKGDIAEGYSVSREKKESFPLTVTSAQKNPTAFYLCASSPRQGGQYGYTFGSGTRLTVV.

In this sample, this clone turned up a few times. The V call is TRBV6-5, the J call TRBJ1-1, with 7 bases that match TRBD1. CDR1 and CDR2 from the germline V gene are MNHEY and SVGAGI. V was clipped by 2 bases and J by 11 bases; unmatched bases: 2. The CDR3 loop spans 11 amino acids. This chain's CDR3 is CASSYDRVAFF. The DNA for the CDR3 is TGTGCCAGCAGTTACGACAGGGTCGCTTTCTTT.

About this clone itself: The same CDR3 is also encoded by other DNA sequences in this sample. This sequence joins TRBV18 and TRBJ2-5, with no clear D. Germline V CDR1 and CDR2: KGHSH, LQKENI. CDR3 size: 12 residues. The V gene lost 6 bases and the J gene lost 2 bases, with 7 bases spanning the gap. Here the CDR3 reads CASSLRQETQYF. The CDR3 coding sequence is TGTGCCAGCTCCCTGAGGCAAGAGACCCAGTACTTC.

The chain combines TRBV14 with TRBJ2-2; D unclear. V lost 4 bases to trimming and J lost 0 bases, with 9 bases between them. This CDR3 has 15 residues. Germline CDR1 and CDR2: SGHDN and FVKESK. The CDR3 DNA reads TGTGCCAGCAGCCCCGTCAGTGCGAACACCGGGGAGCTGTTTTTT. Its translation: CASSPVSANTGELFF.

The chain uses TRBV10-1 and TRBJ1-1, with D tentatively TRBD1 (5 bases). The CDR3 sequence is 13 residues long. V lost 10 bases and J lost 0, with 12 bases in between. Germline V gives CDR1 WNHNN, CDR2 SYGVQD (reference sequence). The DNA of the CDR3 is TGCGCCACCCGGATAGGGGTGAACACTGAAGCTTTCTTT. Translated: CATRIGVNTEAFF.

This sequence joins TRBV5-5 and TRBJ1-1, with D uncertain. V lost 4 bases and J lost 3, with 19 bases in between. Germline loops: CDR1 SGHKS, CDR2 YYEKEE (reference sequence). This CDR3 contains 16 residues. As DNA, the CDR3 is TGTGCCAGCAGCCGGGTATGGGAGGGTTCTTACACTGAAGCTTTCTTT. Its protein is CASSRVWEGSYTEAFF.

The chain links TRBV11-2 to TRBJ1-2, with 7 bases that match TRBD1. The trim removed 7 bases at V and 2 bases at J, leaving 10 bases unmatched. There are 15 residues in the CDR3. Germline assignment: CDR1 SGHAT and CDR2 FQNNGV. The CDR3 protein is CASTPSTGDNYGYTF. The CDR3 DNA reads TGTGCCAGCACGCCCTCCACAGGGGACAACTATGGCTACACCTTC.

DNA for the CDR3: TGCGCCAGCAGCGATGCGGGGGGCGGAGAGACCCAGTACTTC. Translation gives CASSDAGGGETQYF. The chain has TRBV5-1 and TRBJ2-5, with 8 bases matching TRBD2. This CDR3 comprises 14 residues. Germline V gene sequence: CDR1 SGHRS, CDR2 YFSETQ. The J segment lost 4 bases and the V segment lost 4 bases, leaving 6 bases of the junction unmatched.

The CDR3 here is CASSLRQGPTDTQYF. In DNA, the CDR3 is TGTGCCAGCAGCTTAAGACAGGGGCCCACAGATACGCAGTATTTT. The V call is TRBV11-2, the J call TRBJ2-3, with 8 bases fitting TRBD1. Germline CDR1 SGHAT, CDR2 FQNNGV. CDR3 length: 15 residues. Germline trimming cut 2 bases from V and 2 bases from J; bases unmatched to any gene: 3. The full variable domain, its missing parts supplied by reference TRBV11-2 and TRBJ2-3, is EAGVAQSPRYKIIEKRQSVAFWCNPISGHATLYWYQQILGQGPKLLIQFQNNGVVDDSQLPKDRFSAERLKGVDSTLKIQPAKLEDSAVYLCASSLRQGPTDTQYFGPGTRLTVL.

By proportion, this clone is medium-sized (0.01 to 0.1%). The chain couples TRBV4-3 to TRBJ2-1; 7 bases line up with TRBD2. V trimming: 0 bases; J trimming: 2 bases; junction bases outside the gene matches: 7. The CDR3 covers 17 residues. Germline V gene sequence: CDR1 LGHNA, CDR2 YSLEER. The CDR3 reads CASSQDYGEGTYNEQFF. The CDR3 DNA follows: TGCGCCAGCAGCCAAGATTATGGGGAGGGGACCTACAATGAGCAGTTCTTC.

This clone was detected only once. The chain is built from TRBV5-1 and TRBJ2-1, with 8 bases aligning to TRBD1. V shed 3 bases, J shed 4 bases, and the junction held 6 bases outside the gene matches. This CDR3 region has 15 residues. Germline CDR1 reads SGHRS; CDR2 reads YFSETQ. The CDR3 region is CASSYGQGAYNEQFF. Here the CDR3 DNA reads TGCGCCAGCAGCTACGGACAGGGAGCGTACAATGAGCAGTTCTTC.

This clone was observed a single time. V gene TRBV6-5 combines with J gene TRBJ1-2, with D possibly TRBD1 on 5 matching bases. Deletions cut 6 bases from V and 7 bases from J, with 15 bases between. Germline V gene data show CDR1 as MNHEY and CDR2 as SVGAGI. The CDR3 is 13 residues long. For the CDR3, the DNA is TGTGCCAGCAGGGACGGGGGGTGGAGTGGCTACACCTTC. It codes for CASRDGGWSGYTF.

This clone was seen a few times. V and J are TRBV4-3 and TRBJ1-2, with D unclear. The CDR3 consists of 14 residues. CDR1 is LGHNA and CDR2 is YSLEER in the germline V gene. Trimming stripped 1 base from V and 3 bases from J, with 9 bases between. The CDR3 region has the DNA TGCGCCAGCAGCCAAGGATTCGAGGACTATGGCTACACCTTC. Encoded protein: CASSQGFEDYGYTF.

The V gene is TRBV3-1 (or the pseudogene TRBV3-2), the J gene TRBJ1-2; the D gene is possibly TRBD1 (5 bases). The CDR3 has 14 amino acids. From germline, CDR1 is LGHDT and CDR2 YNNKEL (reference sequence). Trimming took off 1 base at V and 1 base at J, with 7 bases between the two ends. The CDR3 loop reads CASSQGTYNYGYTF. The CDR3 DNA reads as TGTGCCAGCAGCCAAGGGACATATAACTATGGCTACACCTTC.

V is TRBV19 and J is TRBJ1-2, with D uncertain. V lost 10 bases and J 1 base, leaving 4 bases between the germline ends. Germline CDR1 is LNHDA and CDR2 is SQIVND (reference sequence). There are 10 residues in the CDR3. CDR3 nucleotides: TGTGCCACCGGTAACTATGGCTACACCTTC. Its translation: CATGNYGYTF.

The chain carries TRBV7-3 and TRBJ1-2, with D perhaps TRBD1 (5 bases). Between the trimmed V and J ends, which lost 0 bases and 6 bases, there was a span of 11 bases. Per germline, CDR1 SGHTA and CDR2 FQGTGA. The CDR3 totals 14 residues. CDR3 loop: CASSLTGGDNGYTF. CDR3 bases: TGTGCCAGCAGCTTAACGGGGGGAGATAATGGCTACACCTTC.

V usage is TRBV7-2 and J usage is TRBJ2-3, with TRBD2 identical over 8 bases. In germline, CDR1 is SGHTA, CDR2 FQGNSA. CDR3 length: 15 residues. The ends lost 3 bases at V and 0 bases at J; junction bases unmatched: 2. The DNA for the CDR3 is TGTGCCAGCAGCTTTAGCGGGACTAGCACAGATACGCAGTATTTT. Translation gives CASSFSGTSTDTQYF.

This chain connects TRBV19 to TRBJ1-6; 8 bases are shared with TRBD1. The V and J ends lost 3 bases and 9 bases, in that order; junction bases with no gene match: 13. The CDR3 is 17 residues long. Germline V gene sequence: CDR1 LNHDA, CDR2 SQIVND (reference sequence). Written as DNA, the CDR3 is TGTGCCAGTAGTATCTTTCAGGACAGGGAACGACGTTCACCCCTCCACTTT. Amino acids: CASSIFQDRERRSPLHF.